This paragraph covers one T cell receptor (beta chain) sequence. Germline V gives CDR1 MNHNY, CDR2 SVGAGI (reference sequence). This CDR3 region has 14 residues. V lost 5 bases, J lost 6 bases, and 16 bases lay in between. This specimen belongs to a study of blood T cells in healthy people across ages. It was with a sample-barcoded 5' primer and a J-beta primer mix that a second PCR of about 7 to 12 cycles was run. A minimum of 2.5 million CDR3-containing paired-end reads was obtained for each sample. TCRdb called the 5' RACE reads again in MiXCR, with one record for every CDR3 protein. The table shows just under 750,000 distinct CDR3 sequences, with 20% to 25% occurring only once.

The receptor comes from a man between 65 and 85 years old in good health. This chain connects TRBV6-6 to TRBJ1-1; tentative D call: TRBD1 (6 bases). Sequencing used blood. The CDR3 is CASSTQGLGAEAFF. In DNA form, the CDR3 reads TGTGCCAGCAGTACGCAGGGGTTAGGGGCTGAAGCTTTCTTT.